This T cell receptor beta chain was captured in a study of CD8 T cells in Susac syndrome. The overall study: Within the sequenced Susac syndrome patient group, five or six exhibited active disease and about eight were in remission. Patients with Susac syndrome had blood drawn and were at that point therapy-naive, on corticosteroids, or on intravenous immunoglobulin alone. Study findings and constraints: Peak Susac CD8+ clonal expansion was seen in TEMRA cells and active patients.

To note about this clonotype: Antigen: not known.

The CD8+ and CD4+ T cells were isolated magnetically using a negative isolation approach, whereas the TEMRA cells were enriched by FACS. Random-hexamer reverse transcription was applied to about 0.5 to 1 ug RNA. A single record per CDR3 protein comes from TCRdb applying MiXCR to the immunoSEQ multiplex PCR reads. The repertoire holds about 80,000 distinct CDR3 sequences, with 90% to 97% as singletons. The CDR3 has 13 residues. CDR1 is LGHNA and CDR2 is YSLEER in the germline V gene. J lost 6 bases, V lost 4 bases, and 5 bases had no gene match. Specimen: CD8+ T cells from PBMCs. The TCR sequence derives from a human donor with Susac syndrome. The chain is built from TRBV4-3 and TRBJ2-7; 8 bases are a match to TRBD1. CDR3 protein: CASSRWTGLEQYF. For the CDR3, the DNA is TGCGCCAGCAGCCGATGGACAGGGCTCGAGCAGTACTTC.